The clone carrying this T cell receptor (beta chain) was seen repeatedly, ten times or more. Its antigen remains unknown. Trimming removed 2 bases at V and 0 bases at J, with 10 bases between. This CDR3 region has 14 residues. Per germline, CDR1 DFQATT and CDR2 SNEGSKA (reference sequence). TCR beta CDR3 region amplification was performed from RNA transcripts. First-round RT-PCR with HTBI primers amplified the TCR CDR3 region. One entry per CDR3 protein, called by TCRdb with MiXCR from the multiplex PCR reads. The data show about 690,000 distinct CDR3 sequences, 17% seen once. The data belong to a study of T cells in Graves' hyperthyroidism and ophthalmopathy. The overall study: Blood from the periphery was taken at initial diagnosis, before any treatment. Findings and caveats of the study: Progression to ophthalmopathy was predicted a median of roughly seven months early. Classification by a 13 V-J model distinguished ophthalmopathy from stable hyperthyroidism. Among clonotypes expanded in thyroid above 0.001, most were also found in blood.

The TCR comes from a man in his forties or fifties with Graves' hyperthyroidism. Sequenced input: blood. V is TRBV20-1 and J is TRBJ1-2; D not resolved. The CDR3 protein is CSARQRGTNYGYTF. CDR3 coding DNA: TGCAGTGCTAGACAGCGAGGTACTAACTATGGCTACACCTTC.